The sequence of this T cell receptor (beta chain) was determined in a study of control samples from healthy donors and cancer patients. The germline V and J ends were trimmed by 5 bases and 3 bases, with 11 bases remaining between them. Germline CDR1 is SGHTA and CDR2 is FQGNSA. The CDR3 has 13 residues. Sequencing used immunoSEQ multiplex PCR; TCRdb keeps in-frame clones, though not all of them. This table holds 150,000 to 200,000 clones, 85% to 90% found once. The TCR was taken from a man between 18 and 35 years old in good health. The V gene is TRBV7-2, the J gene TRBJ2-7, with a weak D call TRBD2 (6 bases). The specimen sequenced was blood. CDR3 sequence: CASSPSRGYEQYF. CDR3 sequence (DNA): TGTGCCAGCAGCCCATCGCGGGGCTACGAGCAGTACTTC.